The sample holds many counts of the clone carrying this TCR beta chain. As yet, its antigen is unknown. This record comes from a study of neurological immune-mediated disorders. Broader study findings: Across subjects, expanded clones had no CDR3 amino acid sequences in common, pointing to private repertoires in all groups. Multiple sclerosis, the disease with the least TCR clonal expansion, fell below healthy controls, whereas HTLV-1-associated myelopathy showed the most.

In every sequencing run, more than 200 million TCR-beta sequences were generated from 15-18 subjects. TCRdb used MiXCR to reprocess the 5' RACE reads, holding one entry per CDR3 protein. The table records about 25,000 distinct CDR3 sequences, over 6.5% of them present only once. V gave up 1 base and J gave up 3 bases, with 15 bases separating them. Germline CDR1 SGHAT, CDR2 FQNNGV. This CDR3 is 16 amino acids long. The sample was PBMCs. The clonotype comes from a woman in her thirties or forties in good health. The genes are TRBV11-2 and TRBJ1-2, with a tentative D call TRBD1 (5 bases). CDR3 residues: CASSLAGRGGDYGYTF. The CDR3 bases are TGTGCCAGCAGCTTAGCTGGGCGGGGCGGCGACTATGGCTACACCTTC.